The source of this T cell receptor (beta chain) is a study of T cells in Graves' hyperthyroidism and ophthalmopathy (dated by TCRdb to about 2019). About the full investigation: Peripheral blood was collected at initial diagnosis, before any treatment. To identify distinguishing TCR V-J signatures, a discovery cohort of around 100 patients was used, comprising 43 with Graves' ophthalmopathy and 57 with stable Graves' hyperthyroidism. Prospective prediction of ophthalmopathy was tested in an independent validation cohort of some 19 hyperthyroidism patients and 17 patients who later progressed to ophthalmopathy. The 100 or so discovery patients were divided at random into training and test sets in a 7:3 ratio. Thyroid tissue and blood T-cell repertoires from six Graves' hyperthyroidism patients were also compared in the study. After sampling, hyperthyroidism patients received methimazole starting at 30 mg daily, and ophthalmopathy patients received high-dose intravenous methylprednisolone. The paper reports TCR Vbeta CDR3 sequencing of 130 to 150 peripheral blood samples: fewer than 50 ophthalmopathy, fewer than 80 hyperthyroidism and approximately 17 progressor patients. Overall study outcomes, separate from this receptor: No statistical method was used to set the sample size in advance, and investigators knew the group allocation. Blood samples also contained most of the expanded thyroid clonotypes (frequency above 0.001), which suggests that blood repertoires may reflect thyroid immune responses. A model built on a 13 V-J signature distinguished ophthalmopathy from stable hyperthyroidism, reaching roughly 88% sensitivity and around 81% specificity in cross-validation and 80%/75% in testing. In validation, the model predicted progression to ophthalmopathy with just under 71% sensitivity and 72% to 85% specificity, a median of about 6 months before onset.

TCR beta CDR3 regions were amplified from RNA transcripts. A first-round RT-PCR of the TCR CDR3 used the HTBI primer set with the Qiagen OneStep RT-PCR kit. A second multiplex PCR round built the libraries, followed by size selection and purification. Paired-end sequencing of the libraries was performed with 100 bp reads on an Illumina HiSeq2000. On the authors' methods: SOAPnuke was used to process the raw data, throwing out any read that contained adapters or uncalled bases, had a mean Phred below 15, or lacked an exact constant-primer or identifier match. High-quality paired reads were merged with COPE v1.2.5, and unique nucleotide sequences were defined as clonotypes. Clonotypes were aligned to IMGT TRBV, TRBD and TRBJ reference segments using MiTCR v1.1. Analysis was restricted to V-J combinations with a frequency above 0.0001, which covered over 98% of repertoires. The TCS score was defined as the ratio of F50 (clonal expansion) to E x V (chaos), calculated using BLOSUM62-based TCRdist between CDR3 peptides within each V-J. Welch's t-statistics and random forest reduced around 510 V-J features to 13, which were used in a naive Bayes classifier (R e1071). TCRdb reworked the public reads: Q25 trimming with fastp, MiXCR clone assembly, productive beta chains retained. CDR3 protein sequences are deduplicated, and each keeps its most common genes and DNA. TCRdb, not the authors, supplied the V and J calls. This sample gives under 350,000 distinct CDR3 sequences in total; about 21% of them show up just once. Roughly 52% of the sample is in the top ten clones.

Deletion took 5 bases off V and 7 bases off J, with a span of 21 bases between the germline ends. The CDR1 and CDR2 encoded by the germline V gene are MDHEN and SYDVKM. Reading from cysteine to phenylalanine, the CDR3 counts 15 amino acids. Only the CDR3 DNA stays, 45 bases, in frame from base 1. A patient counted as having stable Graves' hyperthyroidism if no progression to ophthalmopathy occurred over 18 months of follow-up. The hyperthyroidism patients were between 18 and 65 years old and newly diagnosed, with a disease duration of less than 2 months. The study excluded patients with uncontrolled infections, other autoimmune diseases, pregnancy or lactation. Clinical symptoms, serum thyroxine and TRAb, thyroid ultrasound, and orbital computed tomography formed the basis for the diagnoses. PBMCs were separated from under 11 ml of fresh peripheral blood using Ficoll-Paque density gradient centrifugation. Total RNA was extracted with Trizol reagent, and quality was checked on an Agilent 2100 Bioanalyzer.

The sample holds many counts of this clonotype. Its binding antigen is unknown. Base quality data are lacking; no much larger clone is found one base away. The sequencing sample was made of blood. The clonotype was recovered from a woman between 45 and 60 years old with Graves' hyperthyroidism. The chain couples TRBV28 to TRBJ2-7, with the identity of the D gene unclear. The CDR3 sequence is CASSPPGLLGGEQYF. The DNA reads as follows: TGTGCCAGCAGTCCTCCGGGCCTTCTGGGTGGGGAGCAGTACTTC.